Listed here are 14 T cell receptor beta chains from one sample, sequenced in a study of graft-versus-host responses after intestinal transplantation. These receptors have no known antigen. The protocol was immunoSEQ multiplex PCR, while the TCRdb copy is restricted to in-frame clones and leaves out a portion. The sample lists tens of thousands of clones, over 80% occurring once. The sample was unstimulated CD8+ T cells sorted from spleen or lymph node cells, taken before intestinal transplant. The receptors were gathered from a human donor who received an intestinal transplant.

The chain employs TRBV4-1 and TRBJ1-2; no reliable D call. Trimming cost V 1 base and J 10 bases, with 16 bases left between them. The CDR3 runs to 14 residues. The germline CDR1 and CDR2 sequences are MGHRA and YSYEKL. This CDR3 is CASSQGWRVGPYTF. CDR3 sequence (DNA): TGCGCCAGCAGCCAAGGGTGGAGAGTTGGTCCCTACACCTTC.

The CDR3: CASSCKWGLSSYNEQFF. CDR3 sequence (DNA): TGTGCCAGCAGTTGTAAGTGGGGTTTGAGCTCCTACAATGAGCAGTTCTTC. The genes are TRBV27 and TRBJ2-1, with D unclear. V was shortened by 4 bases and J by 0 bases, with 16 bases between the two germline ends. Per germline, CDR1 MNHEY and CDR2 SMNVEV (reference sequence). This CDR3 spans 17 amino acids.

DNA of the CDR3: TGTGCCAGCAGCTTAGGGTCCGGCTACAATGAGCAGTTCTTC. Translation: CASSLGSGYNEQFF. V gene TRBV7-9 combines with J gene TRBJ2-1; D ambiguous. Germline CDR1 SEHNR, CDR2 FQNEAQ (reference sequence). The CDR3 has 14 amino acids. Trimming shortened V by 1 base and J by 3 bases, and 7 bases separated the two germline ends.

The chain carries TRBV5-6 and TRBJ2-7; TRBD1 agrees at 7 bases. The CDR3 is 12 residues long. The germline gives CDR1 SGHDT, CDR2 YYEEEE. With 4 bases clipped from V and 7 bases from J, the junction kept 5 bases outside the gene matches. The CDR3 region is CASSGRGWEQYF. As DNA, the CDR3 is TGTGCCAGCAGCGGCAGGGGGTGGGAGCAGTACTTC. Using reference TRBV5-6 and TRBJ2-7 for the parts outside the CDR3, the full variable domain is DAGVTQSPTHLIKTRGQQVTLRCSPKSGHDTVSWYQQALGQGPQFIFQYYEEEERQRGNFPDRFSGHQFPNYSSELNVNALLLGDSALYLCASSGRGWEQYFGPGTRLTVT.

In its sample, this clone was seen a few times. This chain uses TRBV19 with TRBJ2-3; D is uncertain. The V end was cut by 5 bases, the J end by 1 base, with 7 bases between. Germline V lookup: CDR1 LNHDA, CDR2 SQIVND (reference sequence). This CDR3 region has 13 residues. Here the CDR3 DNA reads TGTGCCAGTAGTTACCCAGGCACAGATACGCAGTATTTT. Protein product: CASSYPGTDTQYF.

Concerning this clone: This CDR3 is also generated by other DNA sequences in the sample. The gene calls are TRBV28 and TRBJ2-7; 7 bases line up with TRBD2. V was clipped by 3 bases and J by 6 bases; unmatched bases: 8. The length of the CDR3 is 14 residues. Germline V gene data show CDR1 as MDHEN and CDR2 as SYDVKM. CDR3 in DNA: TGTGCCAGCAGTTTGGGGGGGAGGGCCGCCGAGCAGTACTTC. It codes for CASSLGGRAAEQYF.

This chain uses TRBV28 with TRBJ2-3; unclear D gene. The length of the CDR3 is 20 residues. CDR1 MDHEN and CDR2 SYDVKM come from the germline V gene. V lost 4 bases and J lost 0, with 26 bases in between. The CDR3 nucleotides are TGTGCCAGCAGTTACCCCGCCGTCGGAATGACCCTCTCTAGCACAGATACGCAGTATTTT. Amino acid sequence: CASSYPAVGMTLSSTDTQYF. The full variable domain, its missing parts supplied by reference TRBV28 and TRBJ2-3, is DVKVTQSSRYLVKRTGEKVFLECVQDMDHENMFWYRQDPGLGLRLIYFSYDVKMKEKGDIPEGYSVSREKKERFSLILESASTNQTSMYLCASSYPAVGMTLSSTDTQYFGPGTRLTVL.

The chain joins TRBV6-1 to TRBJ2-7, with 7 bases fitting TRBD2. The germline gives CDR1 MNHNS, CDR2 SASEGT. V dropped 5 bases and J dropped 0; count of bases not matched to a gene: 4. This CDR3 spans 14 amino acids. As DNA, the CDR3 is TGTGCCAGCAGTCTACTAGCGTCCTCCTACGAGCAGTACTTC. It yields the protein CASSLLASSYEQYF.

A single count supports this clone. The CDR3 nucleotides are TGTGCCAGCAGCTTGACAGATAGCTACGAGCAGTACTTC. Translated, it gives CASSLTDSYEQYF. The gene calls are TRBV5-6 and TRBJ2-7; no reliable D call. The CDR3 is 13 residues long. V was trimmed by 1 base and J by 3 bases, leaving 8 bases between them. Per the germline V gene, CDR1 is SGHDT and CDR2 is YYEEEE.

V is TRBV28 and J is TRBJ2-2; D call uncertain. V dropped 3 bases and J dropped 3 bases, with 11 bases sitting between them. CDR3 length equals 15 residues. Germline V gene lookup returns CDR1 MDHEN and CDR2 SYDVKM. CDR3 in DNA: TGTGCCAGCAGTTTTACTTTTTGGGACACCGGGGAGCTGTTTTTT. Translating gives CASSFTFWDTGELFF.

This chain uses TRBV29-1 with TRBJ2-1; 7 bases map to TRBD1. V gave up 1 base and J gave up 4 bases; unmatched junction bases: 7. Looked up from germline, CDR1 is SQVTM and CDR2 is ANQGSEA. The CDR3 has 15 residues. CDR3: CSVEAGTALYNEQFF. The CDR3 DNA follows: TGCAGCGTTGAAGCCGGGACAGCTCTATACAATGAGCAGTTCTTC.

CDR3 in amino acids: CASSPVAGASYEQYF. Written as DNA, the CDR3 is TGTGCCAGCAGCCCAGTAGCGGGGGCCTCCTACGAGCAGTACTTC. The V and J genes are TRBV9 and TRBJ2-7; 9 nucleotides line up with TRBD2. The CDR3 covers 15 residues. Germline assignment: CDR1 SGDLS and CDR2 YYNGEE. Trimming at V came to 4 bases and at J to 0 bases, leaving 5 bases not matched to a gene.

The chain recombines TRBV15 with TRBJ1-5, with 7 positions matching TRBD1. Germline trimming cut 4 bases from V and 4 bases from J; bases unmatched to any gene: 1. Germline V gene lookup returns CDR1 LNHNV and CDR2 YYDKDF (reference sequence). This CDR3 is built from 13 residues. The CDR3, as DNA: TGTGCCACCAGCATGACAGGGAATCAGCCCCAGCATTTT. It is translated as CATSMTGNQPQHF.

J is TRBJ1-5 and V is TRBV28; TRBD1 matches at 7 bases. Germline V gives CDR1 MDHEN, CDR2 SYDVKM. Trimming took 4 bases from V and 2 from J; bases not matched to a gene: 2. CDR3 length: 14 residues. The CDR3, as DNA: TGTGCCAGCAGTTCCGACAGGGGCAATCAGCCCCAGCATTTT. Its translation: CASSSDRGNQPQHF.